This T cell receptor beta chain was recorded in a study of T cells in Graves' hyperthyroidism and ophthalmopathy. TCR beta CDR3 sequences were amplified from RNA transcripts. The HTBI set primed first-round TCR CDR3 RT-PCR. TCRdb passed the multiplex PCR reads through MiXCR, listing each CDR3 protein once. The sample records about 570,000 distinct CDR3 sequences, approximately 14% being singletons. This CDR3 is built from 15 residues. Germline V gives CDR1 LNHDA, CDR2 SQIVND (reference sequence). V shed 9 bases and J 7 bases; nucleotides not matched to a gene: 9. The V and J genes are TRBV19 and TRBJ2-1; the match to TRBD2 covers 13 bases. The specimen was blood. This clonotype was obtained from a woman in her forties with Graves' hyperthyroidism. CDR3 protein: CASGTSGTRGNEQFF. The CDR3 DNA is TGTGCCAGCGGGACTAGCGGGACCAGGGGGAATGAGCAGTTCTTC.